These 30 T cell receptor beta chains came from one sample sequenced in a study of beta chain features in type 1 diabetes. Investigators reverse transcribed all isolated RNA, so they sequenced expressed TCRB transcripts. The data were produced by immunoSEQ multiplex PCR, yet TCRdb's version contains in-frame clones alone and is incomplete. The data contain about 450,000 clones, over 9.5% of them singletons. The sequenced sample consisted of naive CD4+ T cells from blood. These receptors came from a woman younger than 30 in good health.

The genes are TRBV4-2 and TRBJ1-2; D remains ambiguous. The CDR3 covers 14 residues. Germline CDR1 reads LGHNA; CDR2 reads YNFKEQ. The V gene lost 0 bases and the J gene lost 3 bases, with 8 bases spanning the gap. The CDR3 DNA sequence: TGTGCCAGCAGCCAAGACTACCGGGACTATGGCTACACCTTC. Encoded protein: CASSQDYRDYGYTF.

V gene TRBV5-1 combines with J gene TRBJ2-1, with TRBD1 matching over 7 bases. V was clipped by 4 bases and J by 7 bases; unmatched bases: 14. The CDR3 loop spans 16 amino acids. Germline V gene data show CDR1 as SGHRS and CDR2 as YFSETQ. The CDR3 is CASSITGTALRNEQFF. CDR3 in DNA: TGCGCCAGCAGCATCACCGGGACAGCCCTCAGGAATGAGCAGTTCTTC.

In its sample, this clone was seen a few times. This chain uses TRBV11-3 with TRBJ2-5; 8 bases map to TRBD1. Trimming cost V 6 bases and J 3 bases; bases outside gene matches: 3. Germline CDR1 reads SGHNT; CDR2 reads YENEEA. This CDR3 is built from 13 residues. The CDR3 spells CASRGQAKETQYF. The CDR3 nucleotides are TGTGCCAGCAGGGGACAGGCCAAAGAGACCCAGTACTTC.

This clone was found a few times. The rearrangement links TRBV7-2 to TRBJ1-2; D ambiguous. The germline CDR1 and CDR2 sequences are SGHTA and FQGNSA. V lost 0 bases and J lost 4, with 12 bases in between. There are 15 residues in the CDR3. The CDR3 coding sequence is TGTGCCAGCAGCTTAGCTGGACGGATTTCCTATGGCTACACCTTC. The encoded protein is CASSLAGRISYGYTF. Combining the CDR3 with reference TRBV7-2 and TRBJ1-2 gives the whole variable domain GAGVSQSPSNKVTEKGKDVELRCDPISGHTALYWYRQSLGQGLEFLIYFQGNSAPDKSGLPSDRFSAERTGGSVSTLTIQRTQQEDSAVYLCASSLAGRISYGYTFGSGTRLTVV.

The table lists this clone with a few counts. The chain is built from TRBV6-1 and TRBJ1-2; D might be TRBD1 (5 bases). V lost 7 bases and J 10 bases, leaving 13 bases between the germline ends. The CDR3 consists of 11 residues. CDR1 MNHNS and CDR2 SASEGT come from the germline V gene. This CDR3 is CASTRQRDYTF. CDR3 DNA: TGTGCCAGCACACGACAGAGAGACTACACCTTC.

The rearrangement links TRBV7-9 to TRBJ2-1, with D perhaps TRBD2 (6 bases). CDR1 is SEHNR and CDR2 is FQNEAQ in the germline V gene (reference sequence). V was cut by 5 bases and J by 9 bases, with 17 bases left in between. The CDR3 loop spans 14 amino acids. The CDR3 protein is CASSAWDSHSEQFF. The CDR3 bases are TGTGCCAGCAGCGCATGGGACTCCCATAGTGAGCAGTTCTTC.

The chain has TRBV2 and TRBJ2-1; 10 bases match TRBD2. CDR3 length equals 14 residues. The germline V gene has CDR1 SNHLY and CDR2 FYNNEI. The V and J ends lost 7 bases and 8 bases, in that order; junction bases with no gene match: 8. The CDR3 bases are TGTGCCAGCACCCCTAGCGGGAGTGGTTATGAGCAGTTCTTC. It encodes CASTPSGSGYEQFF.

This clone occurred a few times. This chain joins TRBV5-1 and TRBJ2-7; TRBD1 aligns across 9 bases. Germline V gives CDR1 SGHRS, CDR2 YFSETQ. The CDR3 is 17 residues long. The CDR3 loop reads CASSLGAGTGNSYEQYV. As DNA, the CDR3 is TGCGCCAGCAGTTTGGGGGCCGGGACAGGGAACTCCTACGAGCAGTACGTC.

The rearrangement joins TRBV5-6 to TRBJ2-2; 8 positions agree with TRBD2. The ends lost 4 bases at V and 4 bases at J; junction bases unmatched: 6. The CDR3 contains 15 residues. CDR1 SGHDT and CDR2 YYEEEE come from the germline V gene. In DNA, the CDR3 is TGTGCCAGCAGCCCCAGCGGGAGAGGCACCGGGGAGCTGTTTTTT. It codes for CASSPSGRGTGELFF.

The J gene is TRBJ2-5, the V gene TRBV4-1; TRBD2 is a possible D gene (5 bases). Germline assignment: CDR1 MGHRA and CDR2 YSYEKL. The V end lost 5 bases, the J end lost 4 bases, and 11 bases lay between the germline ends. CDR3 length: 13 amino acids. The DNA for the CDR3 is TGCGCCAGCAGCGGACTGCTCGGAGAGACCCAGTACTTC. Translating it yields CASSGLLGETQYF.

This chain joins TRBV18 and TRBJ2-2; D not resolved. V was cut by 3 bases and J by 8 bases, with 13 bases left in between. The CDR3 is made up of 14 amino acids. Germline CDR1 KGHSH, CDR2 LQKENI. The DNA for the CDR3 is TGTGCCAGCTCACCGAGTCCCGAAGGAGGGGAGCTGTTTTTT. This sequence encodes CASSPSPEGGELFF.

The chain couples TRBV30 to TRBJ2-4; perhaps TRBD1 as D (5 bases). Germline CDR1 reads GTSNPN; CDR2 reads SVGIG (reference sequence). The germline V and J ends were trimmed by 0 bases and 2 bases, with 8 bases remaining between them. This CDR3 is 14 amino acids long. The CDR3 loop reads CAWSVRVSKNIQYF. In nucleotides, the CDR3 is TGTGCCTGGAGTGTCAGGGTTTCCAAAAACATTCAGTACTTC.

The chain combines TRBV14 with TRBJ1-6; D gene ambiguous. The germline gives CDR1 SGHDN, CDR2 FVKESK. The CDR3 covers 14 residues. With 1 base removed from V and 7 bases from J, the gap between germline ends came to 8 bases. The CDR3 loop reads CASSQGILNSPLHF. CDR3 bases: TGTGCCAGCAGCCAAGGGATACTAAATTCACCCCTCCACTTT.

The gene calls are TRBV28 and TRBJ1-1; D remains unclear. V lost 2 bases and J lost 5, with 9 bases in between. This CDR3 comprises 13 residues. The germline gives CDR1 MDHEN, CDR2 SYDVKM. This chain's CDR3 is CASSLAPSTEAFF. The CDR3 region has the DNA TGTGCCAGCAGTTTAGCCCCGAGTACTGAAGCTTTCTTT. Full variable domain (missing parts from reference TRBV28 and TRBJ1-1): DVKVTQSSRYLVKRTGEKVFLECVQDMDHENMFWYRQDPGLGLRLIYFSYDVKMKEKGDIPEGYSVSREKKERFSLILESASTNQTSMYLCASSLAPSTEAFFGQGTRLTVV.

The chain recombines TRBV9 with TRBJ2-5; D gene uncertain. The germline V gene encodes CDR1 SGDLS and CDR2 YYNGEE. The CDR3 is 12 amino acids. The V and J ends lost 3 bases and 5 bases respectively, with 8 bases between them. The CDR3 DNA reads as TGTGCCAGCAGCGGTGCGTTGGAGACCCAGTACTTC. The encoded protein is CASSGALETQYF.

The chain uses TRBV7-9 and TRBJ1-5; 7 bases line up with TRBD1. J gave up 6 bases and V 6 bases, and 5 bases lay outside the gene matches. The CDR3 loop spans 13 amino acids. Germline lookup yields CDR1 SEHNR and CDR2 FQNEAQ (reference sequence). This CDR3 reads CASRAGGRQPQHF. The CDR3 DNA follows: TGTGCCAGCAGGGCAGGGGGACGTCAGCCCCAGCATTTT.

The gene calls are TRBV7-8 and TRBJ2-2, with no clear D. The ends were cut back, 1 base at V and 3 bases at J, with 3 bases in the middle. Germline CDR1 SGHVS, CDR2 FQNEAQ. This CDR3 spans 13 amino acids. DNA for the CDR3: TGTGCCAGCAGCTTAGTACACACCGGGGAGCTGTTTTTT. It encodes CASSLVHTGELFF.

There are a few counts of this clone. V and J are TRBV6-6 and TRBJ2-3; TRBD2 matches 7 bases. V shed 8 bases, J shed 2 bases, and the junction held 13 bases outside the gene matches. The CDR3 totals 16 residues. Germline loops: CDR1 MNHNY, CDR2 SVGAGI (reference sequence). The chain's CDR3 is CASWREKVGLTDTQYF. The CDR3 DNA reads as TGTGCCAGCTGGCGGGAGAAAGTTGGGCTCACAGATACGCAGTATTTT.

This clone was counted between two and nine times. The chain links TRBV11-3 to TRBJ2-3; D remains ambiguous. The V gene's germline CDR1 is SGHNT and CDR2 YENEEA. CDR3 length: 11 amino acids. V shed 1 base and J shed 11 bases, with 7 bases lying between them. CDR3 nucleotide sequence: TGTGCCAGCAGCTTAGCGCAACAGCAGTATTTT. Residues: CASSLAQQQYF.

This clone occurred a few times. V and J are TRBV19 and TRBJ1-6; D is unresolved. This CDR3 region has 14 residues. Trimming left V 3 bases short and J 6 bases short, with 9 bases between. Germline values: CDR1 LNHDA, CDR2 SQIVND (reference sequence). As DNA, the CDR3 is TGTGCCAGTAGTATTACACAGACTAATTCACCCCTCCACTTT. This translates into CASSITQTNSPLHF.

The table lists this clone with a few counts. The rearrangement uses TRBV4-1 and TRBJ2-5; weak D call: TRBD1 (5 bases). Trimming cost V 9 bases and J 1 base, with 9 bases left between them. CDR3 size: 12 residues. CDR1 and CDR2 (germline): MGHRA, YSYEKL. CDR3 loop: CASSRVQETQYF. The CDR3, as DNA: TGCGCCAGTAGCAGGGTCCAAGAGACCCAGTACTTC.

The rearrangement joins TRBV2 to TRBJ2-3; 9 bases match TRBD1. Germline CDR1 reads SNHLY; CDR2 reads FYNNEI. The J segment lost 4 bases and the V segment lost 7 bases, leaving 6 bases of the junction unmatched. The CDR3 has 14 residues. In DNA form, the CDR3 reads TGTGCCAGCATCAGGGACAGGGCCCCAGATACGCAGTATTTT. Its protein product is CASIRDRAPDTQYF.

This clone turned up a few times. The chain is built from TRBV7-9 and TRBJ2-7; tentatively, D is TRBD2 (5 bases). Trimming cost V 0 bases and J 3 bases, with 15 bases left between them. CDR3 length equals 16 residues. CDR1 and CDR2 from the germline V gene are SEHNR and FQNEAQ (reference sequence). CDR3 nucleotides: TGTGCCAGCAGCTTAGCTGTCGTCTGGGAGAACTACGAGCAGTACTTC. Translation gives CASSLAVVWENYEQYF.

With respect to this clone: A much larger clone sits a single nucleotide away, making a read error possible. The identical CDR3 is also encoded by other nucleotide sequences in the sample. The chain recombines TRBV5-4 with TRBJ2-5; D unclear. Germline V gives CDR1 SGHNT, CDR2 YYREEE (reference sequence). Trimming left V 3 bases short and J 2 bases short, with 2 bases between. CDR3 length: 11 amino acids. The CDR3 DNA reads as TGTGCCAGCAGCTCTCAAGAGACCCAGTACTTC. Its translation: CASSSQETQYF.

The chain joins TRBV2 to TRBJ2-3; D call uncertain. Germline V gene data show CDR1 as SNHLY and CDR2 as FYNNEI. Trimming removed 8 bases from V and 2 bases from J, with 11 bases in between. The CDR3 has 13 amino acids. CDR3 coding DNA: TGTGCCAGCGCATTGGAGAACACAGATACGCAGTATTTT. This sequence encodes CASALENTDTQYF.

The CDR3 sequence: CASSSGTGGSETQYF. CDR3 coding DNA: TGTGCCAGCAGCTCCGGGACAGGGGGCAGCGAGACCCAGTACTTC. The J gene is TRBJ2-5, the V gene TRBV7-9; 12 nucleotides agree with TRBD1. The length of the CDR3 is 15 residues. Trimming took 4 bases from V and 5 from J; bases not matched to a gene: 5. CDR1 and CDR2 (germline): SEHNR, FQNEAQ (reference sequence).

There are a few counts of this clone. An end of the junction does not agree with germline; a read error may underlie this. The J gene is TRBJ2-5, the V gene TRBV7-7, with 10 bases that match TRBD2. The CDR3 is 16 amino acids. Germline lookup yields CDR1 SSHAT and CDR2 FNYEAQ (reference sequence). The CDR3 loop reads CASSLTLAGGWETQYF. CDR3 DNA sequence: TGTGCTAGCAGCTTGACGTTAGCGGGAGGATGGGAGACCCAGTACTTC.

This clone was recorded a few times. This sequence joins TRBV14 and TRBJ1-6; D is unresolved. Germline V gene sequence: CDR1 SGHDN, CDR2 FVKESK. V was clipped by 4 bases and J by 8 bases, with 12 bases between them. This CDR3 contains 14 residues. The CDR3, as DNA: TGTGCCAGCAGCCTCGGGATCGTGGATTCACCCCTCCACTTT. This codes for CASSLGIVDSPLHF.

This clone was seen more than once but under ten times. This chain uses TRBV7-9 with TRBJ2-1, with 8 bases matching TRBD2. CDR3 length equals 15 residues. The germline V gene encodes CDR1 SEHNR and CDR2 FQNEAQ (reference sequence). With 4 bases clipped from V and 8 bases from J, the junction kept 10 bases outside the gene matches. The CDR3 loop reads CASSSWTSNRDEQFF. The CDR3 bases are TGTGCCAGCAGCTCATGGACTAGCAATCGCGATGAGCAGTTCTTC.

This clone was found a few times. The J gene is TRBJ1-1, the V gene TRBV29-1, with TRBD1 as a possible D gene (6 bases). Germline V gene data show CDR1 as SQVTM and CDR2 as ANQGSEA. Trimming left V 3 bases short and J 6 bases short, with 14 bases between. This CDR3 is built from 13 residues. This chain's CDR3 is CSVDPGGAAEAFF. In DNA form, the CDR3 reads TGCAGCGTTGATCCCGGGGGGGCCGCTGAAGCTTTCTTT. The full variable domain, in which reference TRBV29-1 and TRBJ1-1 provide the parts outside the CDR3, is SAVISQKPSRDICQRGTSLTIQCQVDSQVTMMFWYRQQPGQSLTLIATANQGSEATYESGFVIDKFPISRPNLTFSTLTVSNMSPEDSSIYLCSVDPGGAAEAFFGQGTRLTVV.